These 8 T cell receptor beta chains came from one sample sequenced in a study of T-cell reconstitution after alpha-beta-depleted transplantation in children. This sample's TCRbeta library carried unique molecular identifier barcodes. TCRdb ran MiXCR on the PCR reads and lists one entry per CDR3 protein. The sample lists 450,000 to 600,000 distinct CDR3 sequences, roughly a tenth occurring once. The sequences come from PBMCs, collected before TCRalphabeta/CD19-depleted stem cell transplant. These receptors were taken from a child between 2 and 9 years old with inherited bone marrow failure, due to receive a stem cell transplant.

On this clonotype: Being one base from a much bigger clone, this may be a read error. V usage is TRBV4-1 and J usage is TRBJ1-1, with a weak D call TRBD1 (5 bases). V was clipped by 4 bases and J by 8 bases, with 14 bases between them. This CDR3 is built from 13 residues. Germline loops: CDR1 MGHRA, CDR2 YSYEKL. The CDR3 coding sequence is TGCGCCAGCAGCCCGAGGACACAGACCGAAGCTTTCTTT. This codes for CASSPRTQTEAFF.

This clonotype was detected a few times. The rearrangement joins TRBV6-2 or TRBV6-3 to TRBJ1-2; possible D gene TRBD1, 5 bases. The germline V gene has CDR1 MNHEY and CDR2 SVGEGT. The CDR3 has 15 amino acids. The ends were cut back, 0 bases at V and 7 bases at J, with 15 bases in the middle. CDR3 in amino acids: CASSYSLGGRAGYTF. The CDR3 coding sequence is TGTGCCAGCAGTTACTCGTTGGGGGGACGGGCTGGCTACACCTTC.

The chain recombines TRBV2 with TRBJ2-1; D ambiguous. Germline CDR1 SNHLY, CDR2 FYNNEI. V was shortened by 7 bases and J by 3 bases, with 13 bases between the two germline ends. This CDR3 is built from 14 residues. The CDR3 DNA sequence: TGTGCCAGCATTGGGAATGGGTACTACAATGAGCAGTTCTTC. This sequence encodes CASIGNGYYNEQFF. Filled out from reference TRBV2 and TRBJ2-1, the complete variable domain reads EPEVTQTPSHQVTQMGQEVILRCVPISNHLYFYWYRQILGQKVEFLVSFYNNEISEKSEIFDDQFSVERPDGSNFTLKIRSTKLEDSAMYFCASIGNGYYNEQFFGPGTRLTVL.

The J gene is TRBJ2-1, the V gene TRBV7-2; TRBD2 matches at 8 bases. Per the germline V gene, CDR1 is SGHTA and CDR2 is FQGNSA. The CDR3 is made up of 14 amino acids. V dropped 1 base and J dropped 9; count of bases not matched to a gene: 5. This CDR3 is CASSLGWTSIEQFF. The DNA of the CDR3 is TGTGCCAGCAGCTTAGGTTGGACTAGCATTGAGCAGTTCTTC. Full variable domain (missing parts from reference TRBV7-2 and TRBJ2-1): GAGVSQSPSNKVTEKGKDVELRCDPISGHTALYWYRQSLGQGLEFLIYFQGNSAPDKSGLPSDRFSAERTGGSVSTLTIQRTQQEDSAVYLCASSLGWTSIEQFFGPGTRLTVL.

This clonotype was counted ten times or more. The rearrangement uses TRBV7-9 and TRBJ2-7, with 9 bases that match TRBD1. With V trimmed by 4 bases and J by 6 bases, 10 bases remained unmatched. CDR3 length: 15 residues. Germline-derived CDR1 and CDR2 are SEHNR and FQNEAQ (reference sequence). The CDR3 DNA sequence: TGTGCCAGCAGCTGGACGGGACAGGGAAGTCCCGAGCAGTACTTC. This gives the protein CASSWTGQGSPEQYF.

This chain joins TRBV20-1 and TRBJ2-4; unclear D gene. The CDR3 is 13 residues long. Germline values: CDR1 DFQATT, CDR2 SNEGSKA (reference sequence). Trimming took off 3 bases at V and 2 bases at J, with 8 bases between the two ends. CDR3 nucleotides: TGCAGTGCTAGGGCAGTTTCCAAAAACATTCAGTACTTC. Protein product: CSARAVSKNIQYF.

This clonotype was detected many times. The CDR3 DNA reads as TGTGCCAGCAGTCTACTCGGACGTAAAGCGAACACTGAAGCTTTCTTT. Translation gives CASSLLGRKANTEAFF. This chain links TRBV27 with TRBJ1-1, with D uncertain. Germline V gives CDR1 MNHEY, CDR2 SMNVEV (reference sequence). This CDR3 has 16 residues. Trimming stripped 5 bases from V and 1 base from J, with 17 bases between.

This clonotype was counted many times. The chain joins TRBV4-1 to TRBJ2-3; TRBD2 might be the D (5 bases). V lost 0 bases to trimming and J lost 4 bases, with 11 bases between them. The germline gives CDR1 MGHRA, CDR2 YSYEKL. The CDR3 has 15 amino acids. The CDR3 loop reads CASSQDPGSPDTQYF. The CDR3 DNA follows: TGCGCCAGCAGCCAAGACCCGGGATCTCCAGATACGCAGTATTTT.